A selection of T cell receptor beta chains follows, all from one sample in a study of T cell repertoires and Cas9 in healthy adults. The assay was immunoSEQ multiplex PCR, and TCRdb's table has in-frame clones only and misses some. The sample contains 20,000 to 25,000 clones, 85% to 95% of which appear only once. The sequencing input was CD4+ effector T cells (CD127+, CD25-, CD137-, CD154-) from PBMCs; culture status not recorded. All receptors derive from a human donor in good health. The CDR3 runs from the conserved cysteine through the conserved F or W. Fields, in order: clone size, J gene, D gene, V gene, CDR3 protein, CDR3 DNA. D genes are given only for firm matches. The size of a clone is reported for some rows only, either as once, few or many, or as a class for expanded clones.

clone size: -; J gene: TRBJ2-7; D gene: -; V gene: TRBV4-3; CDR3 protein: CASSQDFLYLSEQYF; CDR3 DNA: TGCGCCAGCAGCCAAGATTTTCTGTACCTCTCCGAGCAGTACTTC
clone size: -; J gene: TRBJ1-5; D gene: -; V gene: TRBV6-6; CDR3 protein: CASSPRPIQPQHF; CDR3 DNA: TGTGCCAGCAGCCCAAGACCAATTCAGCCCCAGCATTTT
clone size: -; J gene: TRBJ2-3; D gene: -; V gene: TRBV7-2; CDR3 protein: CASSSPAPTDTQYF; CDR3 DNA: TGTGCCAGCAGCTCTCCGGCGCCGACAGATACGCAGTATTTT
clone size: -; J gene: TRBJ2-3; D gene: -; V gene: TRBV6-4; CDR3 protein: CASSVSQVTDTQYF; CDR3 DNA: TGTGCCAGCAGTGTGAGTCAAGTCACAGATACGCAGTATTTT
clone size: once; J gene: TRBJ1-5; D gene: TRBD1; V gene: TRBV2; CDR3 protein: CASSEVGTGSQPQHF; CDR3 DNA: TGTGCCAGCAGTGAAGTCGGGACAGGGAGTCAGCCCCAGCATTTT
clone size: -; J gene: TRBJ2-5; D gene: TRBD1; V gene: TRBV4-2; CDR3 protein: CASSQRTGHQETQYF; CDR3 DNA: TGTGCCAGCAGCCAGCGGACAGGGCACCAAGAGACCCAGTACTTC
clone size: -; J gene: TRBJ1-2; D gene: -; V gene: TRBV5-4; CDR3 protein: CASSSPTGNYGYTF; CDR3 DNA: TGTGCCAGCAGCTCCCCGACCGGTAACTATGGCTACACCTTC
clone size: once; J gene: TRBJ1-2; D gene: -; V gene: TRBV19; CDR3 protein: CASSRGSQAGYTF; CDR3 DNA: TGTGCCAGTAGTAGAGGAAGTCAGGCTGGCTACACCTTC
clone size: once; J gene: TRBJ1-6; D gene: TRBD1; V gene: TRBV7-2; CDR3 protein: CASSHRDRGNSPLHF; CDR3 DNA: TGTGCCAGCAGCCACCGGGACAGGGGAAATTCACCCCTCCACTTT
clone size: -; J gene: TRBJ1-2; D gene: TRBD1; V gene: TRBV27; CDR3 protein: CASTPQGAHRNYGYTF; CDR3 DNA: TGTGCCAGCACTCCACAGGGGGCGCATCGTAACTATGGCTACACCTTC
clone size: -; J gene: TRBJ2-1; D gene: TRBD2; V gene: TRBV18; CDR3 protein: CASSPGAGVQQFF; CDR3 DNA: TGTGCCAGCTCACCAGGAGCGGGAGTACAGCAGTTCTTC
clone size: -; J gene: TRBJ1-2; D gene: -; V gene: TRBV30; CDR3 protein: CAWRGSRLYGYTF; CDR3 DNA: TGTGCCTGGAGGGGCTCCCGTTTGTATGGCTACACCTTC
clone size: once; J gene: TRBJ2-2; D gene: -; V gene: TRBV4-1; CDR3 protein: CASSHRQGRYGELFF; CDR3 DNA: TGCGCCAGCAGCCACCGCCAGGGTAGATACGGGGAGCTGTTTTTT
clone size: once; J gene: TRBJ1-1; D gene: -; V gene: TRBV7-3; CDR3 protein: CASSSGRNTEAFF; CDR3 DNA: TGTGCCAGCAGCTCGGGACGGAACACTGAAGCTTTCTTT
clone size: -; J gene: TRBJ2-5; D gene: -; V gene: TRBV2; CDR3 protein: CASSLRRETQYF; CDR3 DNA: TGTGCCAGCAGCCTAAGGAGGGAGACCCAGTACTTC
clone size: -; J gene: TRBJ1-3; D gene: -; V gene: TRBV9; CDR3 protein: CASSPSGGSGNTIYF; CDR3 DNA: TGTGCCAGCAGCCCAAGCGGGGGTTCTGGAAACACCATATATTTT
clone size: -; J gene: TRBJ1-4; D gene: -; V gene: TRBV19; CDR3 protein: CACGAGLNEKLFF; CDR3 DNA: TGTGCCTGTGGGGCAGGGCTTAATGAAAAACTGTTTTTT
clone size: -; J gene: TRBJ2-1; D gene: -; V gene: TRBV6-5; CDR3 protein: CASSYGLDEQFF; CDR3 DNA: TGTGCCAGCAGTTATGGGTTGGATGAGCAGTTCTTC
clone size: once; J gene: TRBJ2-7; D gene: -; V gene: TRBV19; CDR3 protein: CASTASPYGSYEQYF; CDR3 DNA: TGTGCCAGTACCGCTAGCCCGTACGGCTCCTACGAGCAGTACTTC
clone size: -; J gene: TRBJ1-2; D gene: -; V gene: TRBV29-1; CDR3 protein: CSVDILGVDGYTF; CDR3 DNA: TGCAGCGTTGATATTCTCGGGGTAGATGGCTACACCTTC
clone size: -; J gene: TRBJ1-5; D gene: -; V gene: TRBV9; CDR3 protein: CASSRDSNSNQPQHF; CDR3 DNA: TGTGCCAGCAGCAGAGACAGTAATAGCAATCAGCCCCAGCATTTT
clone size: -; J gene: TRBJ1-1; D gene: -; V gene: TRBV6-5; CDR3 protein: CASSFGSVTTEAFF; CDR3 DNA: TGTGCCAGCAGTTTCGGTTCAGTCACCACTGAAGCTTTCTTT
clone size: -; J gene: TRBJ2-1; D gene: -; V gene: TRBV27; CDR3 protein: CASSLPRRDHEQFF; CDR3 DNA: TGTGCCAGCAGTTTACCCAGGCGAGACCATGAGCAGTTCTTC
clone size: -; J gene: TRBJ2-3; D gene: -; V gene: TRBV7-2; CDR3 protein: CASSSPNRVPDTQYF; CDR3 DNA: TGTGCCAGCAGCTCCCCCAACAGGGTGCCAGATACGCAGTATTTT
clone size: once; J gene: TRBJ1-3; D gene: TRBD1; V gene: TRBV7-2; CDR3 protein: CASSYRGFSGNTIYF; CDR3 DNA: TGTGCCAGCAGCTACAGGGGGTTCTCTGGAAACACCATATATTTT
clone size: -; J gene: TRBJ2-1; D gene: TRBD2; V gene: TRBV27; CDR3 protein: CASRARLAPYNEQFF; CDR3 DNA: TGTGCCAGCAGGGCTAGACTAGCGCCTTACAATGAGCAGTTCTTC
clone size: -; J gene: TRBJ1-1; D gene: -; V gene: TRBV19; CDR3 protein: CASGTGTYTEAFF; CDR3 DNA: TGTGCCAGTGGTACAGGGACTTACACTGAAGCTTTCTTT
clone size: -; J gene: TRBJ1-2; D gene: TRBD1; V gene: TRBV7-6; CDR3 protein: CASSSWDRGRKGYTF; CDR3 DNA: TGTGCCAGCAGCTCCTGGGACAGGGGGCGGAAAGGCTACACCTTC
clone size: -; J gene: TRBJ2-5; D gene: -; V gene: TRBV10-3; CDR3 protein: CAIKKGLSVWETQYF; CDR3 DNA: TGTGCCATCAAAAAGGGACTCTCTGTTTGGGAGACCCAGTACTTC
clone size: -; J gene: TRBJ2-1; D gene: TRBD2; V gene: TRBV19; CDR3 protein: CASRMGSGRAYEQFF; CDR3 DNA: TGTGCCAGTCGGATGGGGAGCGGGAGGGCATATGAGCAGTTCTTC